This TCR beta chain was found in a study of early T cells in non-severe SARS-CoV-2 infection. V lost 6 bases to trimming and J lost 0 bases; unmatched junction nucleotides: 5. Germline loops: CDR1 MNHNS, CDR2 SASEGT. CDR3 length: 15 residues. Using its own MiXCR run on the 5' RACE reads, TCRdb lists one record per CDR3 protein. The sample contains about 80,000 distinct CDR3 sequences, around 10% of which appear only once. The input for sequencing was whole blood, taken at baseline. The chain has TRBV6-1 and TRBJ1-3; TRBD1 matches 7 bases. This receptor was identified in an adult who was a healthcare worker with PCR-confirmed SARS-CoV-2 infection or an uninfected control (not recorded which). The donor label of this sample is uncertain. CDR3 region: CASSQGVVSGNTIYF. In DNA, the CDR3 is TGTGCCAGCAGCCAGGGGGTTGTCTCTGGAAACACCATATATTTT.